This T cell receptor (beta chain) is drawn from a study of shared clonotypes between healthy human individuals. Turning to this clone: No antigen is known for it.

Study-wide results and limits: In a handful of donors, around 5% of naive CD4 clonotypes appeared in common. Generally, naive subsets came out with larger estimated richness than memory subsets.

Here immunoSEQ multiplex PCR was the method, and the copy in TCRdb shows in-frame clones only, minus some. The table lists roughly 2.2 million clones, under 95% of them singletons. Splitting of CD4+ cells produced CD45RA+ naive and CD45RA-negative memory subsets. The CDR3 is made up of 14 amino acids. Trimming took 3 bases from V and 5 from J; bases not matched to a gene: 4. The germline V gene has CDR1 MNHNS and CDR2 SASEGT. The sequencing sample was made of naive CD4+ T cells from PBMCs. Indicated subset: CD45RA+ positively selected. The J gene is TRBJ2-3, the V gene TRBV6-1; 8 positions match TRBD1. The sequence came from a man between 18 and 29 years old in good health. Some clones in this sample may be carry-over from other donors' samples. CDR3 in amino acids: CASSDRQGRDTQYF. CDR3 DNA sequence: TGTGCCAGCAGTGACCGACAGGGGAGAGATACGCAGTATTTT.